The TCR beta chain under discussion was sequenced for a study of blood T cell repertoires in COVID-19. The junction had 5 bases not matched to a gene; V was cut back by 0 bases and J by 9 bases. CDR1 and CDR2 from the germline V gene are LGHNA and YSLEER. The CDR3 totals 13 residues. The protocol was immunoSEQ multiplex PCR, while the TCRdb copy is restricted to in-frame clones and leaves out a portion. The sample has 200,000 to 250,000 clones, roughly 90% seen once; the top ten hold 3.1%. Sequencing was performed on PBMCs or T cells enriched from blood (not recorded which). This TCR came from a woman aged 45-59 years in a cohort exposed to, infected with or recovered from COVID-19 (not recorded which). The chain joins TRBV4-3 to TRBJ2-7; 7 bases line up with TRBD1. DNA of the CDR3: TGCGCCAGCAGCCAAGATCTTAGACAGGGGCAGTACTTC. It specifies CASSQDLRQGQYF.